This T cell receptor (beta chain) was sequenced during a study of immune heterogeneity within non-small cell lung tumors. Study conclusions and caveats: Clonotypes of T-cell receptor beta found at high frequency were largely distinct between individual patients.

Bulk tumor genomic DNA was the template, and each sample received around 650 ng. Biopsies, several per primary tumor and spaced far apart, were collected during surgery. Untreated, newly diagnosed non-small cell lung cancer patients underwent curative surgery. This clonotype was observed at least ten times. Its antigen is undetermined. The TCR beta CDR3 region underwent multiplex PCR amplification with 32 V and 13 J primers. One entry per CDR3 protein results from TCRdb running MiXCR on the multiplex PCR reads. This sample has some 11,000 distinct CDR3 sequences; approximately 29% occur once, and the top ten carry approximately 20%. The CDR3 runs 15 residues. Germline CDR1 is MDHEN and CDR2 is SYDVKM. Trimming cost V 5 bases and J 5 bases, with 18 bases left between them.

The sequenced material came from lung tumor tissue. The chain employs TRBV28 and TRBJ1-2; possibly TRBD1 for D (5 bases). The receptor's source is a woman between 45 and 65 years old with non-small cell lung cancer. CDR3 DNA sequence: TGTGCCAGCAGTCCCCCCGGGGCAATGAGATATGGCTACACCTTC. It specifies CASSPPGAMRYGYTF.